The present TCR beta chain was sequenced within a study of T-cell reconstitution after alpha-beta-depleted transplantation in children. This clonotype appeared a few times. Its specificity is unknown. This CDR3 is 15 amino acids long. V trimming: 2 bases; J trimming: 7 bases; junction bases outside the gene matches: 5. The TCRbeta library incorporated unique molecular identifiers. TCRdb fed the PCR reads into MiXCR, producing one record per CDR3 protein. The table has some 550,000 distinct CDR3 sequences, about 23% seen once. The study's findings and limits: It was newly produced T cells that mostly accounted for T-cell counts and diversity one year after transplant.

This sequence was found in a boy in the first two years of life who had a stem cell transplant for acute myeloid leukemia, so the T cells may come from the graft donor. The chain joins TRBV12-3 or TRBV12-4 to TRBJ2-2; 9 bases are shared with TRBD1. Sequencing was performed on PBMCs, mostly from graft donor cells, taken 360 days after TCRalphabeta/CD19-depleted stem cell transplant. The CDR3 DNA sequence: TGTGCCAGCAGTTTACAACAGGGGGCGGTCGGGGAGCTGTTTTTT. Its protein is CASSLQQGAVGELFF.